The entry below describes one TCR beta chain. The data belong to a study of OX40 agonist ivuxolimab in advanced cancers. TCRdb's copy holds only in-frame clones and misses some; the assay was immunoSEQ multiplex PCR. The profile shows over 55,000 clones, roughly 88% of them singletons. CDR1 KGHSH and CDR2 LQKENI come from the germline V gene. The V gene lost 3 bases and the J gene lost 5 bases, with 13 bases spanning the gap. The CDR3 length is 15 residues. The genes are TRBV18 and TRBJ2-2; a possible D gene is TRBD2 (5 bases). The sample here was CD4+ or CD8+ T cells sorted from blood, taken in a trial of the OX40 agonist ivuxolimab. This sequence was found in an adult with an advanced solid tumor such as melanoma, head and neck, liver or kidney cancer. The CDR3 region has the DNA TGTGCCAGCTCACCGGCAACCCCGGGGACCGGGGAGCTGTTTTTT. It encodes CASSPATPGTGELFF.